Described below is a single TCR beta chain sequence and its context. This entry comes from a study of control samples from healthy donors and cancer patients. Germline V lookup: CDR1 KGHDR, CDR2 SFDVKD. The CDR3 covers 15 residues. Losses at the gene ends were 2 bases for V and 2 bases for J; bases not matched to a gene: 3. Repertoires were generated with immunoSEQ multiplex PCR, while TCRdb's copy carries only in-frame clones and drops some. The table lists roughly 170,000 clones, around 93% of them singletons. Sequences were obtained from blood. The source is a man younger than 35 in good health. The J gene is TRBJ2-5, the V gene TRBV24-1; the match to TRBD1 covers 8 bases. The CDR3 loop is CATSDWTGTQETQYF. CDR3 coding DNA: TGTGCCACCAGTGATTGGACAGGGACTCAAGAGACCCAGTACTTC.